Listed here are 14 T cell receptor beta chains from one sample, sequenced in a study of T cell clonotyping in hematopoietic cell transplantation. TCRdb keeps only in-frame clones here, not all; method: immunoSEQ multiplex PCR. The sample lists over 25,000 clones; around 83% were seen once. Sample time point: recipient sample about 28 days before transplant, after cytoreduction. Sample: peripheral blood mononuclear cells, taken before stem cell transplant. These receptors came from an older woman with acute myeloid leukemia. Some clones in this sample may be carry-over from other donors' samples.

The rearrangement joins TRBV7-2 to TRBJ2-3; TRBD2 agrees at 7 bases. Germline lookup yields CDR1 SGHTA and CDR2 FQGNSA. The CDR3 runs to 15 residues. V was clipped by 1 base and J by 2 bases; unmatched bases: 3. The CDR3: CASSLVAGLTDTQYF. CDR3 nucleotide sequence: TGTGCCAGCAGCTTAGTAGCGGGCCTCACAGATACGCAGTATTTT.

The J gene is TRBJ2-7, the V gene TRBV6-4, with 8 bases identical to TRBD1. This CDR3 is 13 amino acids long. Germline CDR1 and CDR2: MRHNA and SNTAGT. V gave up 5 bases and J gave up 6 bases; unmatched junction bases: 6. CDR3 nucleotides: TGTGCCAGCAGTAGGGACAGGTCCCGCGAGCAGTACTTC. It translates to CASSRDRSREQYF.

V gene TRBV9 combines with J gene TRBJ2-1, with D hard to call. CDR1 and CDR2 from the germline V gene are SGDLS and YYNGEE. V was pared by 0 bases and J by 1 base, with 8 bases between. The CDR3 is 15 residues long. CDR3 sequence (DNA): TGTGCCAGCAGCGTAGGATCCGGTTCCTACAATGAGCAGTTCTTC. Translation gives CASSVGSGSYNEQFF.

This chain links TRBV6-6 with TRBJ1-3; a possible D gene is TRBD1 (5 bases). CDR3 length: 12 amino acids. V gave up 10 bases and J gave up 2 bases, with 9 bases separating them. Germline V CDR1 and CDR2: MNHNY, SVGAGI (reference sequence). The CDR3: CAIVGAGNTIYF. CDR3 DNA: TGTGCCATCGTGGGGGCTGGAAACACCATATATTTT.

The chain combines TRBV11-2 with TRBJ2-3, with a weak D call TRBD2 (7 bases). Per germline, CDR1 SGHAT and CDR2 FQNNGV. This CDR3 region has 15 residues. V lost 3 bases and J 5 bases, leaving 15 bases between the germline ends. DNA for the CDR3: TGTGCCAGCAGCTTCCGGGGGGCGGAGGGAGATACGCAGTATTTT. Amino acid sequence: CASSFRGAEGDTQYF.

The CDR3 loop reads CASSSQQYEQYF. For the CDR3, the DNA is TGTGCCAGCAGTTCACAGCAGTACGAGCAGTACTTC. V usage is TRBV7-9 and J usage is TRBJ2-7, with no clear D. The CDR3 contains 12 residues. Germline V lookup: CDR1 SEHNR, CDR2 FQNEAQ (reference sequence). The V end lost 6 bases, the J end lost 4 bases, and 10 bases lay between the germline ends.

This chain links TRBV29-1 with TRBJ2-5, with D maybe TRBD1 (6 bases). The CDR3 totals 13 residues. Germline CDR1 reads SQVTM; CDR2 reads ANQGSEA. Trimming stripped 1 base from V and 5 bases from J, with 11 bases between. The CDR3 coding sequence is TGCAGCGTTGAAGCGCAGGGGTCGGAGACCCAGTACTTC. This codes for CSVEAQGSETQYF. The full variable domain, with the rest looked up from reference TRBV29-1 and TRBJ2-5, is SAVISQKPSRDICQRGTSLTIQCQVDSQVTMMFWYRQQPGQSLTLIATANQGSEATYESGFVIDKFPISRPNLTFSTLTVSNMSPEDSSIYLCSVEAQGSETQYFGPGTRLLVL.

V gene TRBV27 combines with J gene TRBJ2-7, with D hard to call. From germline, CDR1 is MNHEY and CDR2 SMNVEV (reference sequence). This CDR3 is built from 15 residues. V shed 5 bases and J shed 0 bases, with 14 bases lying between them. The CDR3 loop reads CASSPRWVSSYEQYF. CDR3 coding DNA: TGTGCCAGCAGTCCCCGTTGGGTCAGCTCCTACGAGCAGTACTTC.

The chain carries TRBV5-1 and TRBJ1-4, with a possible D match to TRBD1 (5 bases). V was cut by 4 bases and J by 5 bases, with 18 bases left in between. CDR3 length: 16 amino acids. Looked up from germline, CDR1 is SGHRS and CDR2 is YFSETQ. The CDR3 loop reads CASSLEPPGRNEKLFF. The CDR3 nucleotides read TGCGCCAGCAGCCTTGAACCTCCGGGACGGAATGAAAAACTGTTTTTT. Variable domain in full (rest from reference TRBV5-1 and TRBJ1-4): KAGVTQTPRYLIKTRGQQVTLSCSPISGHRSVSWYQQTPGQGLQFLFEYFSETQRNKGNFPGRFSGRQFSNSRSEMNVSTLELGDSALYLCASSLEPPGRNEKLFFGSGTQLSVL.

The chain joins TRBV27 to TRBJ2-7; D unclear. The CDR3 has 12 residues. Deletions cut 0 bases from V and 7 bases from J, with 7 bases between. The germline V gene has CDR1 MNHEY and CDR2 SMNVEV (reference sequence). In DNA form, the CDR3 reads TGTGCCAGCAGTTTATCCCCCGGTGAGCAGTACTTC. Its translation is CASSLSPGEQYF.

The CDR3 sequence: CASSMGGHTDTQYF. CDR3 DNA: TGTGCCAGCAGCATGGGGGGCCACACAGATACGCAGTATTTT. V gene TRBV5-4 combines with J gene TRBJ2-3; perhaps D is TRBD1 or TRBD2 (6 bases each). CDR1 and CDR2 (germline): SGHNT, YYREEE (reference sequence). This CDR3 region has 14 residues. The ends were cut back, 4 bases at V and 2 bases at J, with 11 bases in the middle.

The chain has TRBV19 and TRBJ1-2; maybe TRBD1 (6 bases). Trimming took 0 bases from V and 4 from J, leaving 12 bases between them. Germline CDR1 is LNHDA and CDR2 is SQIVND (reference sequence). This CDR3 has 15 amino acids. CDR3 sequence (DNA): TGTGCCAGTAGTATAGATGCGGCAGGGGCCTATGGCTACACCTTC. The encoded protein is CASSIDAAGAYGYTF.

This chain joins TRBV7-6 and TRBJ2-7; TRBD1 might be the D (5 bases). Germline CDR1 reads SGHVS; CDR2 reads FNYEAQ. This CDR3 is built from 13 residues. Trimming stripped 3 bases from V and 1 base from J, with 7 bases between. The CDR3 DNA reads as TGTGCCAGCAGCTTTGACAGATCCTACGAGCAGTACTTC. This gives the protein CASSFDRSYEQYF.

This chain connects TRBV19 to TRBJ1-2; 8 bases align to TRBD1. The V segment lost 5 bases and the J segment 8 bases; nucleotides outside the gene matches: 7. The germline V gene encodes CDR1 LNHDA and CDR2 SQIVND (reference sequence). This CDR3 has 13 amino acids. The CDR3 DNA sequence: TGTGCCAGTAGTTCACGGACAGGGAGAGGCTACACCTTC. The encoded protein is CASSSRTGRGYTF.